The present entry profiles one T cell receptor beta chain with its context. The data were obtained in a study of OX40 agonist ivuxolimab in advanced cancers. Sequencing used immunoSEQ multiplex PCR; TCRdb keeps in-frame clones, though not all of them. The data show around 67,000 clones, around 82% seen once. The sample in question was CD4+ or CD8+ T cells sorted from blood, obtained in a trial of the OX40 agonist ivuxolimab. The source is an adult with an advanced solid tumor such as melanoma, head and neck, liver or kidney cancer.

The CDR3 spells CASSIGKTDTQYF. In nucleotides, the CDR3 is TGTGCCAGTAGTATCGGGAAGACAGATACGCAGTATTTT. V is TRBV19 and J is TRBJ2-3, with D tentatively TRBD2 (5 bases). There are 13 residues in the CDR3. Germline-derived CDR1 and CDR2 are LNHDA and SQIVND (reference sequence). V lost 3 bases and J 3 bases, leaving 7 bases between the germline ends.